This T cell receptor (beta chain) was captured in a study of immune heterogeneity within non-small cell lung tumors. Study-wide findings and caveats: Identical dominant CDR3 beta clonotypes showed recurrence across tumor sites within a patient, and site-unique high-frequency clones were also present.

Per sample, about 600 ng of bulk tumor genomic DNA was the template used. The authors collected several far-apart biopsies from each primary tumor during surgery. Patients underwent curative surgery for non-small cell lung cancer (untreated and newly diagnosed). There were 15 or so donors in total. They were all newly diagnosed non-small cell lung cancer patients undergoing surgery with curative intent. The CDR3 extends over 18 amino acids. In germline, CDR1 is MNHEY, CDR2 SVGAGI. Multiplex PCR relied on 32 V and 13 J primers to amplify TCR beta CDR3. TCRdb fed the multiplex PCR reads into MiXCR, producing one record per CDR3 protein. The repertoire holds about 4,600 distinct CDR3 sequences, 35% to 45% seen once, with around 30% in the top ten. This clonotype has a handful of counts. As yet, its antigen is unknown. One end of the junction does not line up with germline, which may come from a read error.

Sequencing used lung tumor tissue. V is TRBV6-5 and J is TRBJ1-1, with D maybe TRBD1 (5 bases). This clonotype was sampled from a woman between 45 and 60 years old with non-small cell lung cancer. The CDR3 protein is CASSYSMNTGRFRAEAFF. The DNA for the CDR3 is TGTGCCAGCAGCTACTCGATGAATACGGGACGGTTTAGGGCTGAAGCTTTCTTT.